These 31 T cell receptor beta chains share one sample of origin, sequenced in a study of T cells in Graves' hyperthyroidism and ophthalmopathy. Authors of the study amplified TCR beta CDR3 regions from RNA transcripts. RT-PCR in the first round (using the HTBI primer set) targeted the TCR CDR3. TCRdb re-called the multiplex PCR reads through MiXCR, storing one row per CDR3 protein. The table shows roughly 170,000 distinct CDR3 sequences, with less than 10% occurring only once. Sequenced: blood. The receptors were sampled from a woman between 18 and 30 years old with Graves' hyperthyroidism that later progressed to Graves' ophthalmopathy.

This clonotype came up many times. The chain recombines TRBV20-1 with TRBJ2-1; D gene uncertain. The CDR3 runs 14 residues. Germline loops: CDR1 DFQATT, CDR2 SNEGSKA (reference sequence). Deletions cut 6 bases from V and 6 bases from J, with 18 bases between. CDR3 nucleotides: TGCAGTGCCCCGACTCTCTACAGCCCCAATGAGCAGTTCTTC. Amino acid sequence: CSAPTLYSPNEQFF.

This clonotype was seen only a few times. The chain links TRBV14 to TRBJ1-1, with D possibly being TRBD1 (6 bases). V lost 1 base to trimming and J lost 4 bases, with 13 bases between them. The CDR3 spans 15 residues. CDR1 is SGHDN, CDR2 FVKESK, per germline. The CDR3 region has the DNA TGTGCCAGCAGCCAAGGAACAGGGAGGGGCACTGAAGCTTTCTTT. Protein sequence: CASSQGTGRGTEAFF.

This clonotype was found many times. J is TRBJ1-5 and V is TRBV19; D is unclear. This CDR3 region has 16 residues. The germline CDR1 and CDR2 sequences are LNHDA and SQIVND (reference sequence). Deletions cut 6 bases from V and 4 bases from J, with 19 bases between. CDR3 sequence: CASRTYDGNRNQPQHF. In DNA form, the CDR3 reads TGTGCCAGTAGGACATACGACGGGAACCGGAATCAGCCCCAGCATTTT.

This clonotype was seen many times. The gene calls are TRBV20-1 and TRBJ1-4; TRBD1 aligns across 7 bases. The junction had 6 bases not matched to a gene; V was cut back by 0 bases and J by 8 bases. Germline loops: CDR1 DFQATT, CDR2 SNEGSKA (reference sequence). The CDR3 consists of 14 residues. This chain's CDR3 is CSARDKRRGEKLFF. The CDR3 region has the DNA TGCAGTGCTAGAGATAAGCGCAGGGGGGAAAAACTGTTTTTT.

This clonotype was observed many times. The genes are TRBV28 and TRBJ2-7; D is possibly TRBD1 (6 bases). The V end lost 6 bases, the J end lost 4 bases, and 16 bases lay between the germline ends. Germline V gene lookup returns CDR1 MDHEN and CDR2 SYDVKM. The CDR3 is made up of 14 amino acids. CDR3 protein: CASRRDKGPYEQYF. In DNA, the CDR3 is TGTGCCAGCAGAAGGGACAAGGGCCCATACGAGCAGTACTTC.

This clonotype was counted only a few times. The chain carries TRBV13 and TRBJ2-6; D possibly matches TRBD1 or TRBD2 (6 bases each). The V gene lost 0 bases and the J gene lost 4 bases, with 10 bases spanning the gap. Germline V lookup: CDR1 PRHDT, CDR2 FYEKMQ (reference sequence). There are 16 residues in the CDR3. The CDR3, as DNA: TGTGCCAGCAGCTTAGGAGGGGGGCTGGGGGCCAACGTCCTGACTTTC. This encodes CASSLGGGLGANVLTF.

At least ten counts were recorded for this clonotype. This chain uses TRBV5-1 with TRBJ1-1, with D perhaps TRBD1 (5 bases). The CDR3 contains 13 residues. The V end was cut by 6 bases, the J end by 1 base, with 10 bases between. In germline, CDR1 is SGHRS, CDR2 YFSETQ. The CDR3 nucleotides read TGCGCCAGCATGGGACCGCAGAACACTGAAGCTTTCTTT. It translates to CASMGPQNTEAFF.

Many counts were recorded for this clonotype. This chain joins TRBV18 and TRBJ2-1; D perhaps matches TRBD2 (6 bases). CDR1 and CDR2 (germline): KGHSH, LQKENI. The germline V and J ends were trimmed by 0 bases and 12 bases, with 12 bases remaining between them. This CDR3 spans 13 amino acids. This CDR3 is CASSPPGREWQFF. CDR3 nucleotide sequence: TGTGCCAGCTCACCACCAGGTCGGGAGTGGCAGTTCTTC.

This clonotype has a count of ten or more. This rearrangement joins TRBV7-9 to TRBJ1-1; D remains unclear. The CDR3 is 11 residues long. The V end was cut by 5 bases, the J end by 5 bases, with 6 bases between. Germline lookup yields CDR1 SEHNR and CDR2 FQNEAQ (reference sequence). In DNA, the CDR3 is TGTGCCAGCAGCCTTGTTACTGAAGCTTTCTTT. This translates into CASSLVTEAFF.

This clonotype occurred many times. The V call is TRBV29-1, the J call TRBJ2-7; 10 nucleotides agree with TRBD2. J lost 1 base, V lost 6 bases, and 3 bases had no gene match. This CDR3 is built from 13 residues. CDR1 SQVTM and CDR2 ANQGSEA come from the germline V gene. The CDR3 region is CSVGTSESYEQYF. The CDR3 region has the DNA TGCAGCGTAGGGACTAGCGAGTCCTACGAGCAGTACTTC.

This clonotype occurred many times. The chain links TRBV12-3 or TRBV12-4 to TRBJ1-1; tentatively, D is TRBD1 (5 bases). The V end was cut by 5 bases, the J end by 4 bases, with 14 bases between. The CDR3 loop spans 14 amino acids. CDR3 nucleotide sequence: TGTGCCAGCAGTCCCGAGACTGGGGGCACTGAAGCTTTCTTT. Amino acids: CASSPETGGTEAFF.

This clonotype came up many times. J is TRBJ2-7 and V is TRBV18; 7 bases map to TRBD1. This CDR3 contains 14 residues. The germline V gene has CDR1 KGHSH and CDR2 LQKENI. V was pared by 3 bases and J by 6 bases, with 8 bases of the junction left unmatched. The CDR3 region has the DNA TGTGCCAGCTCACCCTTACAGGGGATCGGCGAGCAGTACTTC. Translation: CASSPLQGIGEQYF.

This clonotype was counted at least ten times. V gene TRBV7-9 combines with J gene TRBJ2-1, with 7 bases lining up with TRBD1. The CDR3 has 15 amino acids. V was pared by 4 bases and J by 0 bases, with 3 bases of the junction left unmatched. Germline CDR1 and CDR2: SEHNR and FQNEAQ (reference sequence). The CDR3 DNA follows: TGTGCCAGCAGCTCGAACAGGGGCTCCTACAATGAGCAGTTCTTC. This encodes CASSSNRGSYNEQFF.

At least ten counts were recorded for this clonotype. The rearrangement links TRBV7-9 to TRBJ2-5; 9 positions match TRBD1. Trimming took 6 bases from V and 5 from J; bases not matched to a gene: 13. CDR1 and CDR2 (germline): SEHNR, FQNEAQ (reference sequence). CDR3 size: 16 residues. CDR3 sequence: CASRPDRGQMRETQYF. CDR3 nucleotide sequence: TGTGCCAGCAGACCGGACAGGGGACAAATGAGGGAGACCCAGTACTTC.

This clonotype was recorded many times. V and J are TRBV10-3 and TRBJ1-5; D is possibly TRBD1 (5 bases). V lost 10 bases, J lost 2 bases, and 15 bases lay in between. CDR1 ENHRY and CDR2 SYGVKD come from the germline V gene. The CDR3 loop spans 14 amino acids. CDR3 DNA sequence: TGTGCCACCAGCCGAGGCAGGGGCAATCAGCCCCAGCATTTT. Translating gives CATSRGRGNQPQHF.

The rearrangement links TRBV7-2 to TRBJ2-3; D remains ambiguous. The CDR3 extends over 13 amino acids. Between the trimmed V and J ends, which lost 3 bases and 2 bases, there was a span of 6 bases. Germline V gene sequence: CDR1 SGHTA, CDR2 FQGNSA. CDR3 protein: CASSFTPTDTQYF. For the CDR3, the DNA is TGTGCCAGCAGCTTTACGCCCACAGATACGCAGTATTTT.

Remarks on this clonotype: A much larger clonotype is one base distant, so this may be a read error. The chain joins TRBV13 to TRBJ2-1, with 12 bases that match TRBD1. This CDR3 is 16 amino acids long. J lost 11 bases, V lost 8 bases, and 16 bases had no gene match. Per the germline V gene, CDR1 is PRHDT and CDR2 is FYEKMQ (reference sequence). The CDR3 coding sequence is TGTGCCAGCGGCCAGGGACAGGGGGCAAGATTATCTCAGCAGTTCTTC. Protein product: CASGQGQGARLSQQFF.

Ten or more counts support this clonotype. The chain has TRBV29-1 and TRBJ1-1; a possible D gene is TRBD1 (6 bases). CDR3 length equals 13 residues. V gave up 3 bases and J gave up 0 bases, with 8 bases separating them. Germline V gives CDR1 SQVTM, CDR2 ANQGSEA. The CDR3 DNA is TGCAGCGTTGAGGGACACGTGAACACTGAAGCTTTCTTT. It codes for CSVEGHVNTEAFF.

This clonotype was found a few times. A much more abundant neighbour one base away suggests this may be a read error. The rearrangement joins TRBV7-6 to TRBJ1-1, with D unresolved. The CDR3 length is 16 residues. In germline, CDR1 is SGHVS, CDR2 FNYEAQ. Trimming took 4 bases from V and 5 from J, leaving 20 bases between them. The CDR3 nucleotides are TGTGCCAGCAGCTCGGGAAGAGGACGGAGGGTTACTGAAGCTTTCTTT. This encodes CASSSGRGRRVTEAFF.

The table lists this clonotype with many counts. Here the CDR3 reads CASSQGQGHYGYTF. The CDR3 bases are TGTGCCAGCAGCCAGGGACAGGGCCACTATGGCTACACCTTC. The rearrangement joins TRBV7-6 to TRBJ1-2; 9 bases are shared with TRBD1. The CDR3 has 14 amino acids. J gave up 3 bases and V 5 bases, and 4 bases lay outside the gene matches. Germline V gene lookup returns CDR1 SGHVS and CDR2 FNYEAQ.

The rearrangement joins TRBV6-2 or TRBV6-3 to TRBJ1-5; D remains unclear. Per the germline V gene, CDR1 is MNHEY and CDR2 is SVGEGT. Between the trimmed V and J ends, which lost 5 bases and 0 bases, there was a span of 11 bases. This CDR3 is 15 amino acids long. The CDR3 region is CASSDGPISNQPQHF. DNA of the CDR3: TGTGCCAGCAGTGACGGACCCATTAGCAATCAGCCCCAGCATTTT.

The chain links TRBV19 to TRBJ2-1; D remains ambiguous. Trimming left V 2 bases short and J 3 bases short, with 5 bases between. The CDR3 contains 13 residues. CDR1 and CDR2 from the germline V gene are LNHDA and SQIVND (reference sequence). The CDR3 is CASSITNYNEQFF. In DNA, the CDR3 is TGTGCCAGTAGTATAACAAACTACAATGAGCAGTTCTTC.

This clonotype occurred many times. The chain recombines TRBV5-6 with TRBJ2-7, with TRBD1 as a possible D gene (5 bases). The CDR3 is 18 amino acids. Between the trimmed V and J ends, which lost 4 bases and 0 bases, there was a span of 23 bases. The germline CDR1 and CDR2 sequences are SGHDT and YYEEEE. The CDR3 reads CASSPVGPLDSYSYEQYF. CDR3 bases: TGTGCCAGCAGCCCAGTGGGTCCTTTAGACAGCTACTCCTACGAGCAGTACTTC.

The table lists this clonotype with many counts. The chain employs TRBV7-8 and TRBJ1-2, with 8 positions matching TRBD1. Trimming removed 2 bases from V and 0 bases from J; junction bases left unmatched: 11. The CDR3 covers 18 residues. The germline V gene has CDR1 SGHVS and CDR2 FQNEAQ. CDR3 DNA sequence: TGTGCCAGCAGCTTATACAACTATGGACAGGGCCCTAACTATGGCTACACCTTC. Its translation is CASSLYNYGQGPNYGYTF.

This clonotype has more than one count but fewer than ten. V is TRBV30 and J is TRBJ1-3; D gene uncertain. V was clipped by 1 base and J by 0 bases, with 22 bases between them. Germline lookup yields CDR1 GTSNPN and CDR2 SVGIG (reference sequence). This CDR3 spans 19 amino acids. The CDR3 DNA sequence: TGTGCCTGGAGTGCTCGCGGACTACTTAGCCTAGGCTCTGGAAACACCATATATTTT. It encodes CAWSARGLLSLGSGNTIYF.

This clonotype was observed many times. The CDR3 DNA sequence: TGTGCCAGCAGTGAAGAAGCAGGTTCGGGGGCCAACGTCCTGACTTTC. As protein: CASSEEAGSGANVLTF. The V gene is TRBV6-1, the J gene TRBJ2-6; D is ambiguous. This CDR3 has 16 residues. Germline loops: CDR1 MNHNS, CDR2 SASEGT. Trimming removed 1 base at V and 4 bases at J, with 11 bases between.

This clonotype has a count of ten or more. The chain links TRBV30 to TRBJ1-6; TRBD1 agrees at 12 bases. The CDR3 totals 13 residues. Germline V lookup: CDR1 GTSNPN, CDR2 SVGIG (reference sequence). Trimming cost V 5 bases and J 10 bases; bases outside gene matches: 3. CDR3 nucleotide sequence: TGTGCCTGGGGGACAGGGGGCAGATCACCCCTCCACTTT. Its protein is CAWGTGGRSPLHF.

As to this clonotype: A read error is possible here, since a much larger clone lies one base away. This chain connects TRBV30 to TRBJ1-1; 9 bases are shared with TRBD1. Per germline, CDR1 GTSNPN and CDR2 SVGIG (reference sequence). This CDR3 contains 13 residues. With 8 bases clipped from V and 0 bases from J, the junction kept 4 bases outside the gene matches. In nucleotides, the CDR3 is TGTGCCCGGGGGGACAGGGTGAACACTGAAGCTTTCTTT. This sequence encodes CARGDRVNTEAFF.

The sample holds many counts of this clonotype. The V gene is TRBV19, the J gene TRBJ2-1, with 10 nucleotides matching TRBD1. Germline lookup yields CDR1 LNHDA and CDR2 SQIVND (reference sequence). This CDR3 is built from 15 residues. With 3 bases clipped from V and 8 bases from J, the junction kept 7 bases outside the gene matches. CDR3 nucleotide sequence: TGTGCCAGTAGTATCACGCGGGACAGGGGCCATGAGCAGTTCTTC. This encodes CASSITRDRGHEQFF. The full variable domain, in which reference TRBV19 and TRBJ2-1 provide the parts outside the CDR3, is DGGITQSPKYLFRKEGQNVTLSCEQNLNHDAMYWYRQDPGQGLRLIYYSQIVNDFQKGDIAEGYSVSREKKESFPLTVTSAQKNPTAFYLCASSITRDRGHEQFFGPGTRLTVL.

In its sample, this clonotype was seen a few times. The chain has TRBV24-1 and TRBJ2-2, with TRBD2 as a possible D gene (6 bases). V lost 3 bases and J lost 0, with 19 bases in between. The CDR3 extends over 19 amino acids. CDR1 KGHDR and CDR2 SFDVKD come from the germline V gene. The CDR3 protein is CATSDGSGWAIANTGELFF. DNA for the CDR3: TGTGCCACCAGTGATGGTAGCGGTTGGGCGATCGCGAACACCGGGGAGCTGTTTTTT.

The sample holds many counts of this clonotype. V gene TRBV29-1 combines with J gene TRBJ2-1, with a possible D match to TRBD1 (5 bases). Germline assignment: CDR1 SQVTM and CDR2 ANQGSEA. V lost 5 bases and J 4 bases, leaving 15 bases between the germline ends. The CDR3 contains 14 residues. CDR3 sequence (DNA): TGCAGCGTTTCTGGGAACACAGGATACAATGAGCAGTTCTTC. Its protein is CSVSGNTGYNEQFF.